Each of the 15 T cell receptor beta chains below was sequenced from the same sample in a study of cytomegalovirus exposure and HLA in healthy donors. PCR involved 60 Vbeta and 13 Jbeta primers. Sequencing was performed with immunoSEQ multiplex PCR; in TCRdb, only in-frame clones are kept and a portion is missing. The sample has some 150,000 clones; 82% are singletons. The specimen was PBMCs. The receptors stem from a woman between 50 and 59 years old in good health and CMV-seropositive.

J is TRBJ1-2 and V is TRBV2, with D perhaps matching TRBD1 (5 bases). The V gene's germline CDR1 is SNHLY and CDR2 FYNNEI. CDR3 length equals 14 residues. V shed 5 bases and J shed 4 bases, with 14 bases lying between them. CDR3 nucleotides: TGTGCCAGCAGTAACCGGGGAGGGGTCTATGGCTACACCTTC. It is translated as CASSNRGGVYGYTF.

This sequence joins TRBV9 and TRBJ2-2; tentatively, D is TRBD1 (6 bases). V was trimmed by 4 bases and J by 5 bases, leaving 15 bases between them. The V gene's germline CDR1 is SGDLS and CDR2 YYNGEE. The CDR3 length is 15 residues. In DNA form, the CDR3 reads TGTGCCAGCAGCCCCCGACGACAGGTAACCGGGGAGCTGTTTTTT. Amino acid sequence: CASSPRRQVTGELFF. Full variable domain (rest looked up from reference TRBV9 and TRBJ2-2): DSGVTQTPKHLITATGQRVTLRCSPRSGDLSVYWYQQSLDQGLQFLIQYYNGEERAKGNILERFSAQQFPDLHSELNLSSLELGDSALYFCASSPRRQVTGELFFGEGSRLTVL.

The chain recombines TRBV27 with TRBJ2-7; the match to TRBD1 covers 7 bases. CDR3 length: 16 residues. V lost 5 bases, J lost 3 bases, and 13 bases stayed unmatched. Germline V gene sequence: CDR1 MNHEY, CDR2 SMNVEV (reference sequence). The CDR3, as DNA: TGTGCCAGCAGTCCTTCCCCCGGGACAGCCCTCTACGAGCAGTACTTC. This translates into CASSPSPGTALYEQYF.

This clone has only one observation. V and J are TRBV19 and TRBJ1-2, with 8 bases aligning to TRBD1. V dropped 1 base and J dropped 4; count of bases not matched to a gene: 5. Germline V gives CDR1 LNHDA, CDR2 SQIVND (reference sequence). This CDR3 is 15 amino acids long. The CDR3 DNA follows: TGTGCCAGTAGTATAGCAGGGGGCTTAGGCTATGGCTACACCTTC. Translating it yields CASSIAGGLGYGYTF.

Here the CDR3 reads CASSLDRLLMVNTEAFF. In nucleotides, the CDR3 is TGTGCCAGCAGCTTAGATCGGTTACTCATGGTGAACACTGAAGCTTTCTTT. This chain connects TRBV7-9 to TRBJ1-1; D not resolved. Between the trimmed V and J ends, which lost 1 base and 0 bases, there was a span of 15 bases. CDR1 and CDR2 (germline): SEHNR, FQNEAQ (reference sequence). This CDR3 contains 17 residues.

This clone was observed once. The chain has TRBV10-3 and TRBJ2-2; 7 bases are a match to TRBD1. The V segment lost 4 bases and the J segment 0 bases; nucleotides outside the gene matches: 8. Germline CDR1 is ENHRY and CDR2 is SYGVKD. The CDR3 runs to 17 residues. CDR3 nucleotides: TGTGCCATCAGTGGATTCCTGACAGGGACGAACACCGGGGAGCTGTTTTTT. Amino acids: CAISGFLTGTNTGELFF.

The CDR3 coding sequence is TGCGCCAGCAACCCTAGGACAGACACAGATACGCAGTATTTT. Protein product: CASNPRTDTDTQYF. V and J are TRBV5-1 and TRBJ2-3; TRBD1 might be the D (6 bases). V was pared by 6 bases and J by 2 bases, with 13 bases between. This CDR3 spans 14 amino acids. The V gene's germline CDR1 is SGHRS and CDR2 YFSETQ.

V usage is TRBV5-1 and J usage is TRBJ1-3, with D unresolved. Trimming pared 4 bases from V and 0 bases from J, leaving 14 bases between. CDR1 SGHRS and CDR2 YFSETQ come from the germline V gene. The CDR3 runs to 16 residues. For the CDR3, the DNA is TGCGCCAGCAGCCCCCTGGCCTCCCTCTCTGGAAACACCATATATTTT. Translating it yields CASSPLASLSGNTIYF. The full variable domain, with the rest looked up from reference TRBV5-1 and TRBJ1-3, is KAGVTQTPRYLIKTRGQQVTLSCSPISGHRSVSWYQQTPGQGLQFLFEYFSETQRNKGNFPGRFSGRQFSNSRSEMNVSTLELGDSALYLCASSPLASLSGNTIYFGEGSWLTVV.

The chain links TRBV7-2 to TRBJ1-2; D remains unclear. Trimming removed 5 bases at V and 5 bases at J, with 12 bases between. The CDR3 extends over 13 amino acids. Germline-derived CDR1 and CDR2 are SGHTA and FQGNSA. The CDR3 bases are TGTGCCAGCAGCCCGTCACTAGGTTATGGCTACACCTTC. Amino acids: CASSPSLGYGYTF.

For this clone: One junction end does not reproduce the germline sequence, and a read error may be involved. The chain combines TRBV6-1 with TRBJ1-5; D not certain. Germline loops: CDR1 MNHNS, CDR2 SASEGT. CDR3 length: 14 residues. The CDR3 bases are TGTGCCAGCAGTGAAGGATACAAGTATCAGCCCCAGCGTTTT. Translating gives CASSEGYKYQPQRF.

The gene calls are TRBV27 and TRBJ2-7, with TRBD2 matching over 9 bases. The trim removed 6 bases at V and 6 bases at J, leaving 15 bases unmatched. Germline assignment: CDR1 MNHEY and CDR2 SMNVEV (reference sequence). CDR3 size: 16 residues. DNA for the CDR3: TGTGCCAGCAGGCTTGCGGGAGGCGGGGGGGATGGCGAGCAGTACTTC. This sequence encodes CASRLAGGGGDGEQYF.

The chain couples TRBV28 to TRBJ2-5; D might be TRBD2 (6 bases). V was trimmed by 6 bases and J by 5 bases, leaving 22 bases between them. Germline V gives CDR1 MDHEN, CDR2 SYDVKM. The CDR3 runs 16 residues. The CDR3 DNA follows: TGTGCCAGCAGCCACCGTGGGTTAGCGGAGTGGGAGACCCAGTACTTC. Translation: CASSHRGLAEWETQYF. The full variable domain, rest sourced from reference TRBV28 and TRBJ2-5, is DVKVTQSSRYLVKRTGEKVFLECVQDMDHENMFWYRQDPGLGLRLIYFSYDVKMKEKGDIPEGYSVSREKKERFSLILESASTNQTSMYLCASSHRGLAEWETQYFGPGTRLLVL.

This sequence joins TRBV14 and TRBJ1-1; no definite D call. The V end lost 0 bases, the J end lost 4 bases, and 6 bases lay between the germline ends. Germline V gene lookup returns CDR1 SGHDN and CDR2 FVKESK. The CDR3 is made up of 13 amino acids. The CDR3 coding sequence is TGTGCCAGCAGCCAAGATTTGAGCACTGAAGCTTTCTTT. Its protein product is CASSQDLSTEAFF.

The V call is TRBV29-1, the J call TRBJ1-2; D unresolved. Germline V gene sequence: CDR1 SQVTM, CDR2 ANQGSEA. CDR3 length: 12 residues. Trimming removed 7 bases from V and 8 bases from J, with 17 bases in between. The DNA of the CDR3 is TGCAGCGGTGGACTCTCGGAGGGAGGCTACACCTTC. Its translation: CSGGLSEGGYTF.

This rearrangement joins TRBV27 to TRBJ2-1, with D possibly being TRBD1 (6 bases). Trimming cost V 8 bases and J 4 bases, with 24 bases left between them. Germline loops: CDR1 MNHEY, CDR2 SMNVEV (reference sequence). CDR3 length equals 17 residues. CDR3 amino acids: CASGGLSWGLGYNEQFF. The CDR3 nucleotides read TGTGCCAGCGGAGGCTTGTCGTGGGGGCTAGGTTACAATGAGCAGTTCTTC.